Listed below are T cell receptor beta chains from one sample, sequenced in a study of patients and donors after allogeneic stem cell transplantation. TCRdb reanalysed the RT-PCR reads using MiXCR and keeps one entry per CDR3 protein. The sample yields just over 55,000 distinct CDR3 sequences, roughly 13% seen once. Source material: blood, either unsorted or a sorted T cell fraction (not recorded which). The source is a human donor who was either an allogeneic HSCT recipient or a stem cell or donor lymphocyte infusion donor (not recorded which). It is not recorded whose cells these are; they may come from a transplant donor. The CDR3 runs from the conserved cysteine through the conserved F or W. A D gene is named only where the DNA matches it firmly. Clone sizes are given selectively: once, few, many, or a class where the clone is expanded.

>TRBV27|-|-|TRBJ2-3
TGTGCCAGCATGGGGGCTGAGACTTTTAGCACAGATACGCAGTATTTT
CASMGAETFSTDTQYF
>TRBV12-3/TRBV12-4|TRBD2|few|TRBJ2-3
TGTGCCAGCACAACCGGGCGGGAGGCGGGCACAGATACGCAGTATTTT
CASTTGREAGTDTQYF
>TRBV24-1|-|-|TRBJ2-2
TGTGCCACAAGTGAGGGGGGGACCGGGGAGCTGTTTTTT
CATSEGGTGELFF
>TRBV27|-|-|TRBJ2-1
TGTGCCAGCAGTTTAGACTTCCTGATCTACAATGAGCAGTTCTTC
CASSLDFLIYNEQFF
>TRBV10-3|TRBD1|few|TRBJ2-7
TGTGCCACCGGGGACAGGGAGGTAGACGAGCAGTACTTC
CATGDREVDEQYF
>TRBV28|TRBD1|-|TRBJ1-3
TGTGCCAGCAGTTCTAGTTCGGGACAGCCTTTCTCTGGAAACACCATATATTTT
CASSSSSGQPFSGNTIYF
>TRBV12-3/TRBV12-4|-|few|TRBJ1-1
TGTGCCAGCAGTTTAACGAGGGACACTGAAGCTTTCTTT
CASSLTRDTEAFF
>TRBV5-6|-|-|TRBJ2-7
TGTGCCAGCAGCTTGTTGAGGCGTCTCTCCTACGAGCAGTACTTC
CASSLLRRLSYEQYF
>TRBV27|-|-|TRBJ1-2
TGTGCCAGCACCCCTGGGGGGTCCTTCTATGGCTACACCTTC
CASTPGGSFYGYTF
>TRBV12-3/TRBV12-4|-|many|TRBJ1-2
TGTGCCAGCAGTTTATCCAGGGTCCCTAACTATGGCTACACCTTC
CASSLSRVPNYGYTF
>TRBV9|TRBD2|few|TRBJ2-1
TGTGCCAGCAGCGTAGGAGCGGGAGGGAGCGATGAGCAGTTCTTC
CASSVGAGGSDEQFF
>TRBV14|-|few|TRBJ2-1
TGTGCCAGCAGCCACCTAAGTAATGAGCAGTTCTTC
CASSHLSNEQFF
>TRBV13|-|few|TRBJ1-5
TGTGCCAGCAGCTCGCATTTAGAGGGTAATCAGCCCCAGCATTTT
CASSSHLEGNQPQHF
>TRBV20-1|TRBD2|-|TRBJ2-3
TGCAGTGCTAGAGATTGGGAGGCTAGCGGGAGGCCCTCGGCAGATACGCAGTATTTT
CSARDWEASGRPSADTQYF
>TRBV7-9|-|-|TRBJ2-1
TGTGCCAGCAGCTTAGGCCCAGCCCGCCGTTCCAATGAGCAGTTCTTC
CASSLGPARRSNEQFF